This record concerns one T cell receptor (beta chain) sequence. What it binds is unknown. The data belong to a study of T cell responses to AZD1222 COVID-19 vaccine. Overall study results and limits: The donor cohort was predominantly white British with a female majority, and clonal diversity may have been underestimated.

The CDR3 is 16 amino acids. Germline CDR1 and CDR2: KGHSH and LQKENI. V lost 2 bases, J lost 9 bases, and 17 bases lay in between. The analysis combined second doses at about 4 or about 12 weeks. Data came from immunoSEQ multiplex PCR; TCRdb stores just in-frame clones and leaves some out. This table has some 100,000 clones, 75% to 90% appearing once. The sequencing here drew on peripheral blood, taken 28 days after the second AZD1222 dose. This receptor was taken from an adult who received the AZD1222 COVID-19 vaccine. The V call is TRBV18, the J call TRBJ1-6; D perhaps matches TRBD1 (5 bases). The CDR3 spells CASSPMEGLLGSPLHF. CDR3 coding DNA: TGTGCCAGCTCACCAATGGAGGGGTTGTTGGGTTCACCCCTCCACTTT.